The 27 T cell receptor beta chains below all came from one sample that was sequenced in a study of cytomegalovirus exposure and HLA in healthy donors. Both 60 Vbeta primers and 13 Jbeta primers went into the PCR. Libraries were prepared by immunoSEQ multiplex PCR; TCRdb keeps only in-frame clonotypes and omits some of them. This table holds 150,000 to 190,000 clones, about 68% found once. The source material was PBMCs. The receptors originated from a man aged 18 to 29 in good health and CMV-seronegative.

The genes are TRBV5-4 and TRBJ2-1; D is possibly TRBD2 (6 bases). V lost 3 bases and J lost 9, with 13 bases in between. The CDR3 covers 13 residues. Looked up from germline, CDR1 is SGHNT and CDR2 is YYREEE (reference sequence). The CDR3 spells CASSSSGSGEQFF. The CDR3 bases are TGTGCCAGCAGCTCATCCGGGAGCGGTGAGCAGTTCTTC.

The J gene is TRBJ1-4, the V gene TRBV19; D remains unclear. Trimming stripped 3 bases from V and 0 bases from J, with 17 bases between. The CDR3 loop spans 18 amino acids. Germline values: CDR1 LNHDA, CDR2 SQIVND (reference sequence). The CDR3 DNA reads TGTGCCAGTAGTATGAGGTCCATTTTTTTGGCAACTAATGAAAAACTGTTTTTT. This sequence encodes CASSMRSIFLATNEKLFF.

This clone showed up just a few times. This rearrangement joins TRBV7-8 to TRBJ2-1, with 11 bases lining up with TRBD2. V lost 5 bases to trimming and J lost 8 bases; unmatched junction nucleotides: 11. The CDR3 spans 16 residues. Germline lookup yields CDR1 SGHVS and CDR2 FQNEAQ. CDR3 loop: CASSPKLAGVADEQFF. In DNA, the CDR3 is TGTGCCAGCAGCCCGAAACTAGCGGGAGTGGCAGATGAGCAGTTCTTC. Full variable domain (remainder filled in from reference TRBV7-8 and TRBJ2-1): GAGVSQSPRYKVAKRGQDVALRCDPISGHVSLFWYQQALGQGPEFLTYFQNEAQLDKSGLPSDRFFAERPEGSVSTLKIQRTQQEDSAVYLCASSPKLAGVADEQFFGPGTRLTVL.

CDR3 coding DNA: TGTGCCGGGGGGGACAGGCCCTACACTGAAGCTTTCTTT. Translation: CAGGDRPYTEAFF. The chain links TRBV30 to TRBJ1-1, with 8 nucleotides matching TRBD1. This CDR3 has 13 amino acids. The V and J ends lost 8 bases and 3 bases, in that order; junction bases with no gene match: 8. Germline values: CDR1 GTSNPN, CDR2 SVGIG (reference sequence). Combining the CDR3 with reference TRBV30 and TRBJ1-1 gives the whole variable domain SQTIHQWPATLVQPVGSPLSLECTVEGTSNPNLYWYRQAAGRGLQLLFYSVGIGQISSEVPQNLSASRPQDRQFILSSKKLLLSDSGFYLCAGGDRPYTEAFFGQGTRLTVV.

The V call is TRBV7-8, the J call TRBJ2-1; TRBD2 might be the D (5 bases). CDR3 length: 16 amino acids. Germline V gene lookup returns CDR1 SGHVS and CDR2 FQNEAQ. V shed 3 bases and J shed 2 bases, with 14 bases lying between them. CDR3 in DNA: TGTGCCAGCAGCTTGTACCGGGAAAGGCCCTACAATGAGCAGTTCTTC. This sequence encodes CASSLYRERPYNEQFF.

The chain couples TRBV6-5 to TRBJ2-5; no clear D. This CDR3 has 16 residues. Per the germline V gene, CDR1 is MNHEY and CDR2 is SVGAGI. The V and J ends lost 2 bases and 2 bases respectively, with 15 bases between them. Here the CDR3 reads CASSYDGGRSQETQYF. CDR3 DNA sequence: TGTGCCAGCAGTTACGACGGCGGTCGGAGTCAAGAGACCCAGTACTTC.

This clone has a handful of counts. This chain links TRBV7-2 with TRBJ2-1, with D perhaps matching TRBD2 (6 bases). The germline V gene has CDR1 SGHTA and CDR2 FQGNSA. The CDR3 contains 13 residues. V gave up 5 bases and J gave up 4 bases, with 9 bases separating them. This CDR3 reads CASSQTSYNEQFF. CDR3 nucleotide sequence: TGTGCCAGCAGCCAGACTAGTTACAATGAGCAGTTCTTC.

The V and J genes are TRBV20-1 and TRBJ2-5; D possibly corresponds to TRBD2 (5 bases). This CDR3 contains 11 residues. In germline, CDR1 is DFQATT, CDR2 SNEGSKA (reference sequence). The V and J ends lost 7 bases and 4 bases respectively, with 10 bases between them. CDR3 sequence: CSGAGGETQYF. The DNA for the CDR3 is TGCAGTGGGGCGGGTGGAGAGACCCAGTACTTC.

This clone was seen a single time. V usage is TRBV7-9 and J usage is TRBJ1-5, with D possibly matching TRBD1 (5 bases). V dropped 0 bases and J dropped 11 bases, with 14 bases sitting between them. The CDR3 contains 14 residues. Germline loops: CDR1 SEHNR, CDR2 FQNEAQ (reference sequence). The CDR3 spells CASSLAGPRGAQHF. As DNA, the CDR3 is TGTGCCAGCAGCTTAGCGGGCCCCCGGGGGGCCCAGCATTTT. The full variable domain, with the rest looked up from reference TRBV7-9 and TRBJ1-5, is DTGVSQNPRHKITKRGQNVTFRCDPISEHNRLYWYRQTLGQGPEFLTYFQNEAQLEKSRLLSDRFSAERPKGSFSTLEIQRTEQGDSAMYLCASSLAGPRGAQHFGDGTRLSIL.

This clone came up a few times. The CDR3 DNA follows: TGTGCCAGCAGCCCCCAGACAGGGAGCTACGAGCAGTACTTC. Its protein product is CASSPQTGSYEQYF. The chain combines TRBV9 with TRBJ2-7; 7 nucleotides agree with TRBD1. V was clipped by 4 bases and J by 3 bases; unmatched bases: 7. Germline V CDR1 and CDR2: SGDLS, YYNGEE. The CDR3 is 14 residues long.

The genes are TRBV27 and TRBJ2-6; 7 bases line up with TRBD2. Germline trimming cut 6 bases from V and 9 bases from J; bases unmatched to any gene: 17. The CDR3 is made up of 17 amino acids. Germline V gives CDR1 MNHEY, CDR2 SMNVEV (reference sequence). CDR3 loop: CASSALPWGGWNNVLTF. DNA of the CDR3: TGTGCCAGCAGCGCCCTACCTTGGGGGGGGTGGAACAACGTCCTGACTTTC.

This chain connects TRBV5-1 to TRBJ1-1; a possible D gene is TRBD1 (6 bases). CDR1 and CDR2 (germline): SGHRS, YFSETQ. V shed 3 bases and J shed 3 bases, with 18 bases lying between them. This CDR3 contains 16 residues. The CDR3 sequence: CASSWGGGSRDTEAFF. CDR3 nucleotides: TGCGCCAGCAGCTGGGGAGGGGGGAGTAGGGACACTGAAGCTTTCTTT.

This rearrangement joins TRBV11-2 to TRBJ2-7, with TRBD1 identical over 7 bases. J was trimmed by 2 bases and V by 5 bases; bases with no gene match: 12. This CDR3 is 16 amino acids long. Germline V CDR1 and CDR2: SGHAT, FQNNGV. For the CDR3, the DNA is TGTGCCAGCAGCCCCCTGAATCGGCAGGGGGCCTACGAGCAGTACTTC. Its translation: CASSPLNRQGAYEQYF.

This chain joins TRBV5-1 and TRBJ2-5; TRBD1 aligns across 9 bases. The CDR3 is made up of 15 amino acids. Germline V gene sequence: CDR1 SGHRS, CDR2 YFSETQ. V trimming: 4 bases; J trimming: 3 bases; junction bases outside the gene matches: 7. The CDR3 protein is CASSPRTGEKETQYF. The CDR3 nucleotides read TGCGCCAGCAGCCCCCGGACAGGGGAGAAAGAGACCCAGTACTTC.

There are a few counts of this clone. The chain links TRBV5-4 to TRBJ2-3; no clear D. The CDR3 extends over 14 amino acids. Germline lookup yields CDR1 SGHNT and CDR2 YYREEE (reference sequence). The ends were cut back, 0 bases at V and 2 bases at J, with 7 bases in the middle. The CDR3: CASSLGQATDTQYF. CDR3 in DNA: TGTGCCAGCAGCTTGGGGCAGGCCACAGATACGCAGTATTTT. Together with reference TRBV5-4 and TRBJ2-3, the CDR3 gives the full variable domain: ETGVTQSPTHLIKTRGQQVTLRCSSQSGHNTVSWYQQALGQGPQFIFQYYREEENGRGNFPPRFSGLQFPNYSSELNVNALELDDSALYLCASSLGQATDTQYFGPGTRLTVL.

This chain connects TRBV25-1 to TRBJ2-1; 10 nucleotides agree with TRBD2. Per germline, CDR1 MGHDK and CDR2 SYGVNS. V was pared by 4 bases and J by 7 bases, with 7 bases of the junction left unmatched. The CDR3 is 15 amino acids. Here the CDR3 DNA reads TGTGCCAGCAGTGCTAGCGGGAGAGTCGGTAATGAGCAGTTCTTC. Its protein is CASSASGRVGNEQFF.

This sequence joins TRBV6-1 and TRBJ1-1; TRBD1 agrees at 7 bases. The V segment lost 3 bases and the J segment 5 bases; nucleotides outside the gene matches: 9. The CDR3 totals 15 residues. CDR1 MNHNS and CDR2 SASEGT come from the germline V gene. CDR3 amino acids: CASSEEAGGTTEAFF. CDR3 in DNA: TGTGCCAGCAGTGAGGAGGCAGGGGGTACGACTGAAGCTTTCTTT.

The chain has TRBV9 and TRBJ2-1, with 16 bases that match TRBD2. Germline trimming cut 7 bases from V and 5 bases from J; bases unmatched to any gene: 6. This CDR3 has 16 amino acids. Per germline, CDR1 SGDLS and CDR2 YYNGEE. CDR3 coding DNA: TGTGCCAGCGGGGGGACTAGCGGGAGGGAAGACAATGAGCAGTTCTTC. Translation: CASGGTSGREDNEQFF.

V and J are TRBV5-1 and TRBJ2-5, with TRBD2 matching over 14 bases. The CDR3 is 16 residues long. Per germline, CDR1 SGHRS and CDR2 YFSETQ. The V gene end was trimmed by 3 bases and the J gene end by 4 bases; junction bases not matched to a gene: 5. CDR3 nucleotide sequence: TGCGCCAGCAGCTCGGGACTAGCGGGAGATGGAGAGACCCAGTACTTC. Its protein product is CASSSGLAGDGETQYF.

This rearrangement joins TRBV18 to TRBJ1-5; D is ambiguous. Per the germline V gene, CDR1 is KGHSH and CDR2 is LQKENI. This CDR3 has 13 residues. V was clipped by 3 bases and J by 7 bases, with 10 bases between them. For the CDR3, the DNA is TGTGCCAGCTCACCTTCGTATGAGCAGCCCCAGCATTTT. Protein product: CASSPSYEQPQHF.

This clone has only one observation. This chain links TRBV2 with TRBJ2-7, with TRBD2 as a possible D gene (6 bases). Looked up from germline, CDR1 is SNHLY and CDR2 is FYNNEI. The CDR3 loop spans 14 amino acids. Deletions cut 6 bases from V and 4 bases from J, with 16 bases between. CDR3 residues: CASRDFIADYEQYF. As DNA, the CDR3 is TGTGCCAGCAGGGACTTCATAGCGGATTACGAGCAGTACTTC.

The chain combines TRBV7-9 with TRBJ2-7; D is possibly TRBD2 (5 bases). The CDR3 spans 13 residues. The V end lost 4 bases, the J end lost 5 bases, and 12 bases lay between the germline ends. Germline CDR1 and CDR2: SEHNR and FQNEAQ (reference sequence). The CDR3 region has the DNA TGTGCCAGCAGCTCGGGGTTAAAGGACGAGCAGTACTTC. This gives the protein CASSSGLKDEQYF.

V usage is TRBV11-2 and J usage is TRBJ2-7; D call uncertain. There are 14 residues in the CDR3. V was clipped by 2 bases and J by 3 bases, with 11 bases between them. Germline V gives CDR1 SGHAT, CDR2 FQNNGV. The CDR3 nucleotides are TGTGCCAGCAGCTTATACGGGTCACACTACGAGCAGTACTTC. Amino acids: CASSLYGSHYEQYF.

This sequence joins TRBV10-1 and TRBJ2-1; possible D gene TRBD1, 5 bases. The V end was cut by 3 bases, the J end by 12 bases, with 15 bases between. Germline-derived CDR1 and CDR2 are WNHNN and SYGVQD (reference sequence). The CDR3 is made up of 13 amino acids. The CDR3 loop is CASSDEGVSGQFF. DNA of the CDR3: TGCGCCAGCAGTGATGAAGGGGTTTCTGGGCAGTTCTTC.

The chain recombines TRBV2 with TRBJ2-5, with a weak D call TRBD1 (6 bases). Germline V gene data show CDR1 as SNHLY and CDR2 as FYNNEI. Trimming pared 5 bases from V and 3 bases from J, leaving 10 bases between. The CDR3 is 13 residues long. In nucleotides, the CDR3 is TGTGCCAGCAGTACACAGGGAAAAGAGACCCAGTACTTC. Protein: CASSTQGKETQYF.

The chain links TRBV7-8 to TRBJ1-5, with a possible D match to TRBD1 (5 bases). Trimming removed 6 bases from V and 9 bases from J, with 12 bases in between. The CDR3 consists of 12 residues. The germline CDR1 and CDR2 sequences are SGHVS and FQNEAQ. CDR3 protein: CASSSDRGPQHF. The CDR3 DNA follows: TGTGCCAGCAGTTCAGATAGGGGGCCCCAGCATTTT.

This chain connects TRBV7-6 to TRBJ2-2; 9 bases are a match to TRBD2. The CDR3 has 17 amino acids. The trim removed 1 base at V and 4 bases at J, leaving 7 bases unmatched. Germline V lookup: CDR1 SGHVS, CDR2 FNYEAQ. In DNA form, the CDR3 reads TGTGCCAGCAGCTTAGGGCGGGAGGGCCGAGGCACCGGGGAGCTGTTTTTT. Its protein product is CASSLGREGRGTGELFF.